Listed here are 18 T cell receptor beta chains from one sample, sequenced in a study of Ad26.COV2.S vaccination and SARS-CoV-2 variants. Libraries were prepared by immunoSEQ multiplex PCR; TCRdb keeps only in-frame clonotypes and omits some of them. The sample holds more than 300,000 clones; about 82% are singletons and the top ten take around 2.2%. Treatment reported: approximately 18 received Ad26.COV2.S at low or high dose, single or two shots; 5 received placebo; per-sample allocation not given. After the first vaccine or placebo injection, samples were drawn on day 63. The sample in question was peripheral blood, obtained in a trial of Ad26.COV2.S vaccine versus placebo. All receptors come from a person between 18 and 59 years old who received the Ad26.COV2.S COVID-19 vaccine or a placebo.

The chain uses TRBV29-1 and TRBJ1-2; 11 positions match TRBD1. With V trimmed by 6 bases and J by 7 bases, 4 bases remained unmatched. CDR1 and CDR2 from the germline V gene are SQVTM and ANQGSEA. The CDR3 spans 12 residues. CDR3 DNA sequence: TGCAGCGTCCCGGGACAGGGGGGTGGCTACACCTTC. Translated, it gives CSVPGQGGGYTF.

This chain connects TRBV9 to TRBJ2-3, with D tentatively TRBD1 or TRBD2 (5 bases each). The V end lost 5 bases, the J end lost 0 bases, and 16 bases lay between the germline ends. This CDR3 is built from 16 residues. The germline gives CDR1 SGDLS, CDR2 YYNGEE. CDR3 in DNA: TGTGCCAGCAGTAAATCCGGGGCTACTAGCACAGATACGCAGTATTTT. This codes for CASSKSGATSTDTQYF.

This clone was counted once. The chain has TRBV9 and TRBJ1-5; no firm D call. Trimming pared 0 bases from V and 12 bases from J, leaving 10 bases between. The CDR3 runs 12 residues. The germline CDR1 and CDR2 sequences are SGDLS and YYNGEE. The CDR3 sequence: CASSVAPPHQHF. CDR3 coding DNA: TGTGCCAGCAGCGTAGCCCCCCCCCACCAGCATTTT.

The rearrangement joins TRBV2 to TRBJ2-5; possibly TRBD1 or TRBD2 for D (5 bases each). CDR3 length: 14 residues. The ends were cut back, 8 bases at V and 5 bases at J, with 18 bases in the middle. CDR1 is SNHLY, CDR2 FYNNEI, per germline. In nucleotides, the CDR3 is TGTGCCAGCCGTTTGTATGGGGCGGGCGAGACCCAGTACTTC. It codes for CASRLYGAGETQYF.

The count of this clone is one. The chain employs TRBV6-5 and TRBJ1-5; D unclear. V lost 6 bases and J lost 0, with 12 bases in between. This CDR3 region has 15 residues. Looked up from germline, CDR1 is MNHEY and CDR2 is SVGAGI. CDR3 region: CASRPGRFSNQPQHF. The CDR3 nucleotides read TGTGCCAGCAGACCCGGGCGATTTAGCAATCAGCCCCAGCATTTT.

The V and J genes are TRBV30 and TRBJ2-7, with unresolved D. The CDR3 totals 13 residues. The germline V gene encodes CDR1 GTSNPN and CDR2 SVGIG (reference sequence). Trimming took off 2 bases at V and 0 bases at J, with 8 bases between the two ends. The CDR3 DNA is TGTGCCTGGAGTAAAGGGTTCTCCTACGAGCAGTACTTC. Amino acid sequence: CAWSKGFSYEQYF.

The chain carries TRBV7-9 and TRBJ2-5, with unresolved D. The germline gives CDR1 SEHNR, CDR2 FQNEAQ (reference sequence). The CDR3 spans 16 residues. The ends were cut back, 1 base at V and 0 bases at J, with 12 bases in the middle. CDR3 sequence reads: CASSLGSRQNQETQYF. The CDR3 DNA sequence: TGTGCCAGCAGCTTAGGTTCGCGGCAGAACCAAGAGACCCAGTACTTC.

The gene calls are TRBV27 and TRBJ1-5, with 7 bases lining up with TRBD1. Germline V gene data show CDR1 as MNHEY and CDR2 as SMNVEV (reference sequence). CDR3 length: 17 amino acids. V was clipped by 5 bases and J by 1 base; unmatched bases: 11. In nucleotides, the CDR3 is TGTGCCAGCAGTCCACAGCTCAGGGGGAAGAGCAATCAGCCCCAGCATTTT. It translates to CASSPQLRGKSNQPQHF.

V is TRBV27 and J is TRBJ2-1; 11 nucleotides align to TRBD2. Trimming at V came to 5 bases and at J to 8 bases, leaving 2 bases not matched to a gene. Germline loops: CDR1 MNHEY, CDR2 SMNVEV (reference sequence). The CDR3 loop spans 13 amino acids. The DNA for the CDR3 is TGTGCCAGCAGTATACTAGCGGGGGATGAGCAGTTCTTC. It codes for CASSILAGDEQFF.

The chain has TRBV7-8 and TRBJ1-1; TRBD1 matches 9 bases. Per germline, CDR1 SGHVS and CDR2 FQNEAQ. The CDR3 loop spans 17 amino acids. J lost 1 base, V lost 1 base, and 7 bases had no gene match. CDR3 in amino acids: CASSLGRTGASNTEAFF. DNA of the CDR3: TGTGCCAGCAGCTTAGGTAGGACAGGGGCCTCGAACACTGAAGCTTTCTTT.

V usage is TRBV6-1 and J usage is TRBJ2-5; 8 bases align to TRBD1. Per germline, CDR1 MNHNS and CDR2 SASEGT. This CDR3 contains 16 residues. V was clipped by 4 bases and J by 0 bases; unmatched bases: 7. The CDR3 sequence is CASSARDRTYQETQYF. The CDR3 nucleotides read TGTGCCAGCAGTGCCCGGGACAGGACGTACCAAGAGACCCAGTACTTC.

The rearrangement links TRBV5-4 to TRBJ2-5; D ambiguous. Germline V gene sequence: CDR1 SGHNT, CDR2 YYREEE (reference sequence). This CDR3 is 13 amino acids long. V lost 9 bases, J lost 3 bases, and 15 bases lay in between. In DNA form, the CDR3 reads TGTGCCACCAAGCTCGTCGTTGAAGAGACCCAGTACTTC. This gives the protein CATKLVVEETQYF.

This chain joins TRBV5-1 and TRBJ2-5; the match to TRBD2 covers 8 bases. CDR3 length equals 16 residues. The V and J ends lost 3 bases and 5 bases, in that order; junction bases with no gene match: 12. Germline loops: CDR1 SGHRS, CDR2 YFSETQ. The DNA for the CDR3 is TGCGCCAGCAGCTCAGGTTTCCCGGGGGGGCCGGAGACCCAGTACTTC. It yields the protein CASSSGFPGGPETQYF.

This clone was detected once. This sequence joins TRBV3-1 (or the pseudogene TRBV3-2) and TRBJ1-1, with TRBD1 as a possible D gene (5 bases). The CDR3 sequence is 15 residues long. Deletions cut 1 base from V and 2 bases from J, with 11 bases between. CDR1 and CDR2 (germline): LGHDT, YNNKEL (reference sequence). CDR3 nucleotides: TGTGCCAGCAGCCAAGCGGGGCAAGCAAACACTGAAGCTTTCTTT. Translating gives CASSQAGQANTEAFF.

The chain employs TRBV7-8 and TRBJ2-3, with D hard to call. Germline V gene sequence: CDR1 SGHVS, CDR2 FQNEAQ. The CDR3 runs 13 residues. Trimming shortened V by 5 bases and J by 3 bases, and 9 bases separated the two germline ends. DNA for the CDR3: TGTGCCAGCAGCAAGGGCCGGACAGATACGCAGTATTTT. Encoded protein: CASSKGRTDTQYF.

This clone was seen a single time. The V gene is TRBV5-3, the J gene TRBJ1-1; 8 nucleotides align to TRBD1. TRBV5-3 counts as an open reading frame of uncertain function. J was trimmed by 5 bases and V by 2 bases; bases with no gene match: 5. This CDR3 contains 14 residues. The chain's CDR3 is CARSLQGVGTEAFF. Here the CDR3 DNA reads TGTGCCAGAAGCTTACAGGGGGTAGGGACTGAAGCTTTCTTT.

The rearrangement uses TRBV4-1 and TRBJ1-1; D uncertain. V gave up 2 bases and J gave up 5 bases, with 9 bases separating them. The CDR3 length is 13 residues. Germline values: CDR1 MGHRA, CDR2 YSYEKL. CDR3: CASSQRGLTEAFF. CDR3 bases: TGCGCCAGCAGCCAACGAGGGCTGACTGAAGCTTTCTTT.

The chain carries TRBV27 and TRBJ2-1; TRBD2 matches 10 bases. The CDR3 totals 15 residues. J was trimmed by 4 bases and V by 6 bases; bases with no gene match: 6. Germline V gene lookup returns CDR1 MNHEY and CDR2 SMNVEV (reference sequence). In nucleotides, the CDR3 is TGTGCCAGCAGCCCTGGACTAGCGGATTACAATGAGCAGTTCTTC. It translates to CASSPGLADYNEQFF.